The entry below gives a single T cell receptor (beta chain) sequence along with its context. The data derive from a study of tissue T cells after allogeneic stem cell transplantation. Comparators without hematopoietic cell transplant had other cancers, at least five gastrointestinal samples, and no known gastrointestinal disease. The table came from immunoSEQ multiplex PCR; TCRdb's copy has only in-frame clones and leaves some out. The sample contains about 9,900 clones, 45% to 70% of which appear only once. CDR1 is SNHLY, CDR2 FYNNEI, per germline. Trimming took off 6 bases at V and 7 bases at J, with 18 bases between the two ends. This CDR3 has 14 residues.

This sample comprised tissue from the jejunum, obtained at autopsy. The sequence was obtained from an older female donor with lung cancer. The rearrangement links TRBV2 to TRBJ1-1; no reliable D call. DNA for the CDR3: TGTGCCAGCAGAAGTGGGCCCACAGAAGGTGAAGCTTTCTTT. As protein: CASRSGPTEGEAFF.